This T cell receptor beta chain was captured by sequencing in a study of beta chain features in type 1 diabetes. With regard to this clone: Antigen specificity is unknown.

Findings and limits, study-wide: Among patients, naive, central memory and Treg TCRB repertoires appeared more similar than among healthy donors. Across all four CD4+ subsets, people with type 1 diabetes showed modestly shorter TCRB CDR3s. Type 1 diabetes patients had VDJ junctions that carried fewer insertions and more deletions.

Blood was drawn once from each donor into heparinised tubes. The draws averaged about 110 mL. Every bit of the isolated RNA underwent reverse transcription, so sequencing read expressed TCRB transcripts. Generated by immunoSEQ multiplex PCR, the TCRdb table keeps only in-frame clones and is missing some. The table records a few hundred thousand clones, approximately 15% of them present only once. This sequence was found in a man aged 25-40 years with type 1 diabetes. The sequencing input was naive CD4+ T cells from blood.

The DNA of the CDR3 is TGTGCCAGCAGCGGGACACGGAACACTGAAGCTTTCTTT. It encodes CASSGTRNTEAFF. The gene calls are TRBV5-4 and TRBJ1-1, with a tentative D call TRBD1 (6 bases). The CDR3 is made up of 13 amino acids. CDR1 is SGHNT and CDR2 is YYREEE in the germline V gene (reference sequence). V shed 4 bases and J shed 1 base, with 8 bases lying between them.